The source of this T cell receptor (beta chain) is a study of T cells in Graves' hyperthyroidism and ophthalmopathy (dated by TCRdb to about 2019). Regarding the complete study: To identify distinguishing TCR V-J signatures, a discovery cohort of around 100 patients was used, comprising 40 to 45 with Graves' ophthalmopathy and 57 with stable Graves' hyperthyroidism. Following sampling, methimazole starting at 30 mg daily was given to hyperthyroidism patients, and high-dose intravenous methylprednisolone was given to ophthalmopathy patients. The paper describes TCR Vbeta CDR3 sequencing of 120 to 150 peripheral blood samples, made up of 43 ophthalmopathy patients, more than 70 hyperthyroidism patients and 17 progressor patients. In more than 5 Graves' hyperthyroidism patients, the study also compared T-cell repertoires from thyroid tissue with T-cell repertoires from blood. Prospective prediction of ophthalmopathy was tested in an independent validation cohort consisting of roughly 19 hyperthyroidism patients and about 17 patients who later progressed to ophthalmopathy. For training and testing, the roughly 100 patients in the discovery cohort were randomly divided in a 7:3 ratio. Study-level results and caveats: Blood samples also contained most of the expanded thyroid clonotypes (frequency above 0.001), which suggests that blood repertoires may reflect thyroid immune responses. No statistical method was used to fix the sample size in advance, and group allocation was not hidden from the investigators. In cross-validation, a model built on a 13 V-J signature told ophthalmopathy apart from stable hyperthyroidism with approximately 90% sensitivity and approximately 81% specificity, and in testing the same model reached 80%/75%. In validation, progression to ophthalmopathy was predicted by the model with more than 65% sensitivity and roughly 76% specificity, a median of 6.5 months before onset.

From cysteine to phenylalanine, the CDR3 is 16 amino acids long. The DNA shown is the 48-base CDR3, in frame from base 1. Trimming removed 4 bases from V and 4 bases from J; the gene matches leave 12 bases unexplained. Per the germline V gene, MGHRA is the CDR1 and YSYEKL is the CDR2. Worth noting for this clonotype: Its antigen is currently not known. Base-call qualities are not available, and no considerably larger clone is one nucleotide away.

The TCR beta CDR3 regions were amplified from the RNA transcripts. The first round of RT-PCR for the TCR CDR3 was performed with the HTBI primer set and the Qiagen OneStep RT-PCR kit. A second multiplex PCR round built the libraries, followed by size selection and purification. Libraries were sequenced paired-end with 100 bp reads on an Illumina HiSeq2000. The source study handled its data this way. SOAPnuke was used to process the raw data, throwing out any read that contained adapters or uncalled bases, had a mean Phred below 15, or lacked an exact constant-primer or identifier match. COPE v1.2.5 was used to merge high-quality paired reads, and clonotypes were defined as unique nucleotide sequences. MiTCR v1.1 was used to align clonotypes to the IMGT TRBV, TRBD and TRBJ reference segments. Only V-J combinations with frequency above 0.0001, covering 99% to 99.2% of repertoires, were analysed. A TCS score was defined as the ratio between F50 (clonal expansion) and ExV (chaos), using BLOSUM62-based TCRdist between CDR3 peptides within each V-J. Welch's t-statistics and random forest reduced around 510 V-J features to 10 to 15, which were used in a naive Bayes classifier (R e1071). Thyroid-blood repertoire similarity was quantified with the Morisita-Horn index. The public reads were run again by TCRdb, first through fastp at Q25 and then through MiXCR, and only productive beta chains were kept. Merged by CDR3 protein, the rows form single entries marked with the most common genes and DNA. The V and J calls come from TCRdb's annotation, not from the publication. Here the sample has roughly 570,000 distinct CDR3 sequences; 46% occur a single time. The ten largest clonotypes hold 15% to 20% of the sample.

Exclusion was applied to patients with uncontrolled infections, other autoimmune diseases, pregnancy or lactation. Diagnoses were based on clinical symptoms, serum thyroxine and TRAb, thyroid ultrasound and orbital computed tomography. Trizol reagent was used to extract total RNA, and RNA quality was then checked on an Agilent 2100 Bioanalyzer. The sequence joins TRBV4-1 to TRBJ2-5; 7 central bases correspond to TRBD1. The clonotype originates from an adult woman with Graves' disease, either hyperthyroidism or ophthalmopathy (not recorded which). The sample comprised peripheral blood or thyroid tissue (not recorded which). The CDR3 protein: CASSRGTDAGGETQYF. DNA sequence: TGCGCCAGCAGCCGGGGTACGGACGCAGGGGGAGAGACCCAGTACTTC.